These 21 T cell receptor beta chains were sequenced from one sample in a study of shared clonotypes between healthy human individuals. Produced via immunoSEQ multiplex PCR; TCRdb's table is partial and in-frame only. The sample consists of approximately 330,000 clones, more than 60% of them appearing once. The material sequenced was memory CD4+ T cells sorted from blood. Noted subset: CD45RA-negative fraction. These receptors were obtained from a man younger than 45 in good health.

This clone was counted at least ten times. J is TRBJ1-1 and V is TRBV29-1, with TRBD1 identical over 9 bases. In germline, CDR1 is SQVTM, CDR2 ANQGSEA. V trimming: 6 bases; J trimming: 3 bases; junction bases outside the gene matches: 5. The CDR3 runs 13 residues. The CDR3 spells CSVGQGSDTEAFF. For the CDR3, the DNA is TGCAGCGTCGGACAGGGGTCTGACACTGAAGCTTTCTTT.

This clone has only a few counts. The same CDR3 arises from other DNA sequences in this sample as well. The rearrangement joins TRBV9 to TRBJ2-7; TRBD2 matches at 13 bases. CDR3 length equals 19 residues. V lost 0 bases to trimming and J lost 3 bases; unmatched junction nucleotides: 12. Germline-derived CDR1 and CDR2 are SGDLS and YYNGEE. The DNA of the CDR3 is TGTGCCAGCAGCGTAGCTCCTTCCGGGACTAGCGGGATCCACTACGAGCAGTACTTC. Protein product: CASSVAPSGTSGIHYEQYF.

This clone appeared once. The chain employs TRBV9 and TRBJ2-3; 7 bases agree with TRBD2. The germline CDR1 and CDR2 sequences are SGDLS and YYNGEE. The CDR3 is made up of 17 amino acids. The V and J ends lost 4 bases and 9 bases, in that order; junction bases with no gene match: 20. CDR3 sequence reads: CASSQTSLSSGRATQYF. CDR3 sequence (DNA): TGTGCCAGCAGCCAGACCTCGCTCTCTAGCGGACGAGCGACGCAGTATTTT.

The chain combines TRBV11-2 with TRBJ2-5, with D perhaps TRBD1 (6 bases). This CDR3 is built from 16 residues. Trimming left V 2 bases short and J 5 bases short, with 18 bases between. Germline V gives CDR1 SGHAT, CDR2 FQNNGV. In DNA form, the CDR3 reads TGTGCCAGCAGCTTACAGGGGAATTTTGTCTGGGAGACCCAGTACTTC. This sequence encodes CASSLQGNFVWETQYF.

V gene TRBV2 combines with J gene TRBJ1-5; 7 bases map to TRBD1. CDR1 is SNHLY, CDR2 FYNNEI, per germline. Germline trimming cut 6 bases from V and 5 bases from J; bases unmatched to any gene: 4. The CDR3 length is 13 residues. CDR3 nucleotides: TGTGCCAGCAGGGAGGGGACAGATCAGCCCCAGCATTTT. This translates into CASREGTDQPQHF.

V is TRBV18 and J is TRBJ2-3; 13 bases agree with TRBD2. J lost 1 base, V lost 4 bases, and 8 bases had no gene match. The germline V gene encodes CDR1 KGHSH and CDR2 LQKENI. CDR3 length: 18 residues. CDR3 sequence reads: CASSLRTSGGTRTDTQYF. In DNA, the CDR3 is TGTGCCAGCTCACTTAGGACTAGCGGGGGCACACGCACAGATACGCAGTATTTT.

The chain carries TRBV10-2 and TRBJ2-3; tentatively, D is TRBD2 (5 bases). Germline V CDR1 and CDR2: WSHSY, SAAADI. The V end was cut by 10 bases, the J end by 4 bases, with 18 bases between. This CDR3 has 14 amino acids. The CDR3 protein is CATENSLVSDTQYF. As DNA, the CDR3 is TGCGCCACCGAAAACTCACTAGTTTCAGATACGCAGTATTTT.

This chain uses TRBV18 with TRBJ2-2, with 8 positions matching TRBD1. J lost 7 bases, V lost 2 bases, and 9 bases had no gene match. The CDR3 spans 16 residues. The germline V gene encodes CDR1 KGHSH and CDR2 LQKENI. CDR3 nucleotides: TGTGCCAGCTCACCAATGTCAGGGGGCTATGACGGGGAGCTGTTTTTT. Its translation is CASSPMSGGYDGELFF.

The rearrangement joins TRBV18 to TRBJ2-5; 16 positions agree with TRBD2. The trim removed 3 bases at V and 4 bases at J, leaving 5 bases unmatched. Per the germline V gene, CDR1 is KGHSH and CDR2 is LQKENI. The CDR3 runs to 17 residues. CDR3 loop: CASSPGLAGGLVETQYF. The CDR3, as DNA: TGTGCCAGCTCACCGGGACTAGCGGGAGGGCTCGTAGAGACCCAGTACTTC.

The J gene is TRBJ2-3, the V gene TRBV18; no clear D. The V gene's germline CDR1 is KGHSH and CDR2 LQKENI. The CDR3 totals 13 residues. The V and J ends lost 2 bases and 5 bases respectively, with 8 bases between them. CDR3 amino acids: CASSPGFGDTQYF. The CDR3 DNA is TGTGCCAGCTCACCAGGGTTTGGAGATACGCAGTATTTT.

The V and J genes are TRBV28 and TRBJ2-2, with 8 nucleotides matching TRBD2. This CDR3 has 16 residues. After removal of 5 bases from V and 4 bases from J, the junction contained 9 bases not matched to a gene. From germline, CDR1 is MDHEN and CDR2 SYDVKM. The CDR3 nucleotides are TGTGCCAGCAGTCTAACTAGCGGAAGGAGCACCGGGGAGCTGTTTTTT. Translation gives CASSLTSGRSTGELFF.

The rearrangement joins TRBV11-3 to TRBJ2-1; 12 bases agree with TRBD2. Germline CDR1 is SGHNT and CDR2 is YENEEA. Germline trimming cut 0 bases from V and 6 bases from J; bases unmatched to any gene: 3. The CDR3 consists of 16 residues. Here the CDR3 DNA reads TGTGCCAGCAGCTTAGAACTAGCGGGAGGACTCAATGAGCAGTTCTTC. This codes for CASSLELAGGLNEQFF.

The CDR3 reads CASTSGSVSYEQYF. CDR3 coding DNA: TGCGCCAGCACTAGCGGGAGCGTATCCTACGAGCAGTACTTC. The genes are TRBV5-1 and TRBJ2-7, with 10 bases that match TRBD2. Unmatched junction bases numbered 4, after V lost 6 bases and J lost 1 base. Germline CDR1 SGHRS, CDR2 YFSETQ. CDR3 length: 14 amino acids.

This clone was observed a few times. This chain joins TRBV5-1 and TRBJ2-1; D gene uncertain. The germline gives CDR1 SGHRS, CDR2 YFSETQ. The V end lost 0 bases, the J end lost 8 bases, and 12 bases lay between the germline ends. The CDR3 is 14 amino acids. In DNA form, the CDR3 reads TGCGCCAGCAGCTTGGAGCTGAGTTCCCATGAGCAGTTCTTC. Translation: CASSLELSSHEQFF.

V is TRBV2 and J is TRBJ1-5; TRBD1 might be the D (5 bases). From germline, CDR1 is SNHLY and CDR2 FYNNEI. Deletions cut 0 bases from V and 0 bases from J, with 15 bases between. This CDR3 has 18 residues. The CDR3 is CASSEALRGVYSNQPQHF. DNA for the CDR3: TGTGCCAGCAGTGAAGCGCTTCGGGGCGTTTATAGCAATCAGCCCCAGCATTTT.

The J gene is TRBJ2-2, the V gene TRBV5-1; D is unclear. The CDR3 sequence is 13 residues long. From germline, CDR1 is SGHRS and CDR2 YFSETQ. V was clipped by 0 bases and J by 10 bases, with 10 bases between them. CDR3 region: CASSLAGTLELFF. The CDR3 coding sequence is TGCGCCAGCAGCTTGGCCGGTACCTTGGAGCTGTTTTTT.

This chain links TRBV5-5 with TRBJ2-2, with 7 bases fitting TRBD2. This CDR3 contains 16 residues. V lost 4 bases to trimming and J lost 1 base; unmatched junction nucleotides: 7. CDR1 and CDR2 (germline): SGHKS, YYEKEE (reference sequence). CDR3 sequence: CASSHASGMNTGELFF. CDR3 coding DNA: TGTGCCAGCAGCCATGCTAGCGGAATGAACACCGGGGAGCTGTTTTTT.

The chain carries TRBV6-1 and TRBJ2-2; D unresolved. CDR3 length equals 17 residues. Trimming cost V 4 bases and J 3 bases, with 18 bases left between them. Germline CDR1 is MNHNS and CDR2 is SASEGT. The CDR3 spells CASSVRRIDVHTGELFF. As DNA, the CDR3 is TGTGCCAGCAGTGTTCGTCGGATCGACGTACACACCGGGGAGCTGTTTTTT.

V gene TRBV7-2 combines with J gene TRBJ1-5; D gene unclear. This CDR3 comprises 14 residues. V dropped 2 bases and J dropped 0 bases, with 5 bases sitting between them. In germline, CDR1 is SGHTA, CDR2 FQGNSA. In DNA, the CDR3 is TGTGCCAGCAGCTTATTACTTAGCAATCAGCCCCAGCATTTT. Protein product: CASSLLLSNQPQHF.

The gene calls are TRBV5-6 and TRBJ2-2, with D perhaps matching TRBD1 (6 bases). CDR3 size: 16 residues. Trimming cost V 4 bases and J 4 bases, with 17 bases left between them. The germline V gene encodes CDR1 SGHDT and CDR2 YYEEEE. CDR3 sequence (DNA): TGTGCCAGCAGCCCGACAGGTAGTCGAGGCACCGGGGAGCTGTTTTTT. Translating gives CASSPTGSRGTGELFF.

CDR3 loop: CASSLDVPGANVLTF. DNA for the CDR3: TGTGCCAGCAGCTTAGACGTACCGGGGGCCAACGTCCTGACTTTC. J is TRBJ2-6 and V is TRBV5-8; D is uncertain. Germline V gene sequence: CDR1 SGHTS, CDR2 YDEGEE. Trimming removed 2 bases at V and 4 bases at J, with 10 bases between. The length of the CDR3 is 15 residues.